Detailed here is one T cell receptor (beta chain). Its matching antigen is unknown. This entry belongs to a study of monozygotic twins with cystic fibrosis. Germline V lookup: CDR1 SEHNR, CDR2 FQNEAQ (reference sequence). The V segment lost 5 bases and the J segment 3 bases; nucleotides outside the gene matches: 9. The CDR3 totals 15 residues. General study points: No link emerged between shared CDR3 counts and age, concordance or severity. Unrelated CF individuals shared fewer identical clonotypes than monozygotic CF twins. Median Simpson clonality of 0.0095 suggested naive T cells predominated.

Profiled with immunoSEQ multiplex PCR; TCRdb holds only in-frame clones, not every one. The table has about 14,000 clones, 90% to 95% seen once. The origin of this receptor is a girl aged 2-10 years with cystic fibrosis. Material for sequencing was blood. The rearrangement uses TRBV7-9 and TRBJ1-2; the match to TRBD1 covers 7 bases. The CDR3 coding sequence is TGTGCCAGCAGCCTGAGGTTCGGACAGGACTATGGCTACACCTTC. Amino acids: CASSLRFGQDYGYTF. Drawing the rest from reference TRBV7-9 and TRBJ1-2, the complete variable domain is DTGVSQNPRHKITKRGQNVTFRCDPISEHNRLYWYRQTLGQGPEFLTYFQNEAQLEKSRLLSDRFSAERPKGSFSTLEIQRTEQGDSAMYLCASSLRFGQDYGYTFGSGTRLTVV.